Here is one T cell receptor beta chain with its context. Its antigen remains unidentified. Measured with immunoSEQ multiplex PCR; TCRdb has only the in-frame clones, and not every one. This table holds about 31,000 clones, 82% found once. These data belong to a study of OX40 agonist ivuxolimab in advanced cancers. Looking at the study overall: Administration of intravenous ivuxolimab to patients occurred every 2 weeks at 0.01 to 10 mg/kg.

Whole-study findings and limits: Antigens targeted by the expanded peripheral T cells were not determined. At 0.1 to 3.0 mg/kg, clonal expansion of CD4+ and CD8+ blood T cells had occurred by week 6. Among T cells, CD8+ cells averaged more expanded clones than CD4+ cells.

The CDR3 has 15 amino acids. V lost 6 bases to trimming and J lost 0 bases, with 12 bases between them. Germline assignment: CDR1 SGHRS and CDR2 YFSETQ. The source of this sequence is an adult with an advanced solid tumor such as melanoma, head and neck, liver or kidney cancer. The source material was CD4+ or CD8+ T cells sorted from blood, sampled in a trial of the OX40 agonist ivuxolimab. This chain links TRBV5-1 with TRBJ2-2; tentatively, D is TRBD1 (6 bases). In DNA form, the CDR3 reads TGCGCCAGCACCCAGGGGCTCCCGAACACCGGGGAGCTGTTTTTT. Amino acids: CASTQGLPNTGELFF.